This entry is about one T cell receptor beta chain. This record comes from a study of blood T cell repertoires in COVID-19. Germline CDR1 is MNHEY and CDR2 is SVGEGT. V trimming: 0 bases; J trimming: 6 bases; junction bases outside the gene matches: 7. This CDR3 spans 15 amino acids. Assay used: immunoSEQ multiplex PCR; TCRdb lists only in-frame clones, some missing. Here the sample spans fewer than 150,000 clones, approximately 82% being singletons. The receptor comes from a man aged 55 to 70 who had recovered from COVID-19. The chain links TRBV6-2 or TRBV6-3 to TRBJ2-7; 8 bases are shared with TRBD1. Sequenced sample: peripheral blood. The CDR3 DNA follows: TGTGCCAGCAGTTACTCTCGCTCGACAGGGGCCGAGCAGTACTTC. Amino acids: CASSYSRSTGAEQYF.